The rows below give T cell receptor beta chains drawn from one sample of a study of post-analysis software for immune sequencing data. TCRdb passed the PCR reads through MiXCR, listing each CDR3 protein once. The sample lists 650,000 to 850,000 distinct CDR3 sequences; under 60% were seen once. The sequenced sample was blood. The receptors come from a girl aged 10-17 years with multiple sclerosis. The CDR3 runs from the conserved cysteine through the conserved F or W. The D gene is left open where the match is weak. Where a row states a size, it is once, few, many or the class of an expanded clone; other rows omit it.

clone_size j_call d_call v_call cdr3_nt cdr3_aa
- TRBJ1-2 - TRBV14 TGTGCCAGCAGCCAAGATGCGAGACGGACTTCCGATGGCTACACCTTC CASSQDARRTSDGYTF
- TRBJ2-7 - TRBV7-8 TGTGCCAGCAGCTTAGAAGTTTGGCGAGACTACGAGCAGTACTTC CASSLEVWRDYEQYF
- TRBJ2-1 TRBD2 TRBV14 TGTGCCAGCAGCCAAGATCTGGGACTAGCTTGGAATGAGCAGTTCTTC CASSQDLGLAWNEQFF
- TRBJ2-1 TRBD2 TRBV7-9 TGTGCCAGCAGCTCCCGCGGGGGAGGTGGGCATGAGCAGTTCTTC CASSSRGGGGHEQFF
- TRBJ2-3 - TRBV7-2 TGTGCCACCCCACTGTTCCCAGATACGCAGTATTTT CATPLFPDTQYF
few TRBJ2-7 TRBD2 TRBV4-1 TGCGCCAGCAGCTCGGCCGGGCTAGCGGGAGAGGACGAGCAGTACTTC CASSSAGLAGEDEQYF
few TRBJ2-3 TRBD2 TRBV5-1 TGCGCCAGCAGCCTTTTAGCGGGAGGGCTGAGAAGCACAGATACGCAGTATTTT CASSLLAGGLRSTDTQYF
- TRBJ2-1 - TRBV6-4 TGTGCCAGCAACGGCCAAGGGGCGGATGAGCAGTTCTTC CASNGQGADEQFF
- TRBJ2-5 - TRBV7-2 TGTGCCGGCAGCTTGCGGGGGCGGGGGCGGGAGACCCAGTACTTC CAGSLRGRGRETQYF
- TRBJ2-1 - TRBV7-9 TGTGCCAGCAGCTTAGCCCTCAGTGGGCAAAACAATGAGCAGTTCTTC CASSLALSGQNNEQFF
- TRBJ2-3 TRBD2 TRBV6-2/TRBV6-3 TGTGCCAGCAGTTACTCGGCTAGCGGGACCGTCACAGATACGCAGTATTTT CASSYSASGTVTDTQYF
- TRBJ1-6 - TRBV6-1 TGTGCCAGCAGAAGGGACGCAGGTTTCTCCTATAATTCACCCCTCCACTTT CASRRDAGFSYNSPLHF
few TRBJ1-6 - TRBV6-2/TRBV6-3 TGTGCCAGCCGAGGACCTAATCCACCCCTCCACTTT CASRGPNPPLHF
- TRBJ2-5 TRBD1 TRBV15 TGTGCCACCAGCAGAGATCTGGGACAGGGGGCAGAGACCCAGTACTTC CATSRDLGQGAETQYF
- TRBJ1-2 - TRBV12-3/TRBV12-4 TGTGCCAGCAGGCCGACAGGCAGCCCTGGTGGCTACACCTTC CASRPTGSPGGYTF
- TRBJ1-4 - TRBV30 TGTGCCTGGAGTGGGACCGGGGGGGTTCCAAAACTGTTTTTT CAWSGTGGVPKLFF
- TRBJ2-7 - TRBV10-2 TGCGCCAGCAGTGAGAACGAAAAGTGGGAGCAGTACTTC CASSENEKWEQYF
- TRBJ2-7 - TRBV7-9 TGTGCCAGCAGCTTTGGCCGAGAGCGGCACTACGAGCAGTACTTC CASSFGRERHYEQYF
- TRBJ2-7 - TRBV4-2 TGTGCCAGCAGCCAAGAACATCTAGGTGCCTACGAGCAGTACTTC CASSQEHLGAYEQYF
few TRBJ1-5 - TRBV20-1 TGCAGTGCTAGTCAGGCCCATGGCGATCAGCCCCAGCATTTT CSASQAHGDQPQHF
- TRBJ2-5 TRBD1 TRBV20-1 TGCAGTGCTAGACCCCCTGGACAGGGTGTGGAGACCCAGTACTTC CSARPPGQGVETQYF
few TRBJ2-7 - TRBV20-1 TGCAGTGCTAGTCCTATAGGTCGAGGATTCGAGCAGTACTTC CSASPIGRGFEQYF
- TRBJ1-2 TRBD1 TRBV4-1 TGCGCCAGCAGCCAAGACGAGGGGGCGGCTTATGGCTACACCTTC CASSQDEGAAYGYTF
few TRBJ1-5 - TRBV5-1 TGCGCCAGCAGCTTGGATGGCCAGGGGCCCAATCAGCCCCAGCATTTT CASSLDGQGPNQPQHF
many TRBJ2-7 - TRBV20-1 TGCAGTGCTAGAGATTCACCGTTCAGGGGCCACGAGCAGTACTTC CSARDSPFRGHEQYF
- TRBJ2-1 - TRBV15 TGCGCCACCAGCAGAGAGGTTTCGAGCTCCTACAATGAGCAGTTCTTC CATSREVSSSYNEQFF
- TRBJ2-1 TRBD1 TRBV6-5 TGTGCCAGCAGTTACTCGGCCGGGACAGGGTATCACAATGAGCAGTTCTTC CASSYSAGTGYHNEQFF
- TRBJ2-7 - TRBV5-1 TGCGCCAGCAGCTTGGGAGACATCTCCTACGAGCAGTACTTC CASSLGDISYEQYF
- TRBJ2-2 - TRBV12-3/TRBV12-4 TGTGCCAGCAGTCCCCTGGGCACGAACCCTAACACCGGGGAGCTGTTTTTT CASSPLGTNPNTGELFF
- TRBJ2-7 TRBD2 TRBV14 TGTGCCAGCAGCCAAGTGGGGACTATCAGCGAGCAGTACTTC CASSQVGTISEQYF
once TRBJ2-3 TRBD2 TRBV5-5 TGCGCCAGCAGCTTCATCGTAAGCGGGAGAGGGACAGATACGCAGTATTTT CASSFIVSGRGTDTQYF
- TRBJ2-1 TRBD1 TRBV29-1 TGCAGCGTTGCGGACAGGTTGTTGTTCTTC CSVADRLLFF
- TRBJ1-2 TRBD1 TRBV3-1 TGTGCCAGCAGCCAAGCAGGGGGTAACTATGGCTACACCTTC CASSQAGGNYGYTF
- TRBJ2-7 - TRBV4-2 TGTGCCAGCAGCCTTGGGACAAAATACGAGCAGTACTTC CASSLGTKYEQYF
- TRBJ2-1 TRBD2 TRBV6-2/TRBV6-3 TGTGCCAGCAGTTACTTTCTAGCGGGAGGAAGCTCCTACAATGAGCAGTTCTTC CASSYFLAGGSSYNEQFF
- TRBJ2-2 TRBD2 TRBV6-6 TGTGCCAGCAGCTTTCCCTTAGCGGGAGGTGGCGGGGAGCTGTTTTTT CASSFPLAGGGGELFF
few TRBJ2-1 TRBD2 TRBV6-6 TGTGCCAGCAGGCCTGTAGCGGGAGGAATCTACAATGAGCAGTTCTTC CASRPVAGGIYNEQFF
- TRBJ2-2 - TRBV9 TGTGCCAGCAGTATGGGACGTCAGGTCAACACCGGGGAGCTGTTTTTT CASSMGRQVNTGELFF
- TRBJ2-7 TRBD2 TRBV20-1 TGCAGTGCAGATAGCGGGAGGAGCTCCTACGAGCAGTACTTC CSADSGRSSYEQYF
- TRBJ2-3 - TRBV27 TGTGCCAGCAGTTCATCGGGGCCTAAGGCAGATACGCAGTATTTT CASSSSGPKADTQYF
- TRBJ1-5 - TRBV10-3 TGTGCCATCCGGGCGACTGGGAGCAATCAGCCCCAGCATTTT CAIRATGSNQPQHF
few TRBJ2-7 TRBD1 TRBV29-1 TGCAGCGTCGGGACAGGAAACTACGAGCAGTACTTC CSVGTGNYEQYF
few TRBJ2-4 TRBD2 TRBV11-2 TGTGCCAGCAGCCCCCAGCGGGAGGGCCCCAAAAACATTCAGTACTTC CASSPQREGPKNIQYF
- TRBJ2-4 - TRBV21-1 TGTGCCAGCAGCACCCGGGACTCCTTACCCGTCGGGAACATTCAGTACTTC CASSTRDSLPVGNIQYF
few TRBJ2-1 - TRBV30 TGTGCCTGGAGTTTTTGGGGGGAGCAGTTCTTC CAWSFWGEQFF
few TRBJ2-3 - TRBV28 TGTGCCACGCAGGGGAGGCGCGGCACAGATACGCAGTATTTT CATQGRRGTDTQYF
- TRBJ2-6 TRBD1 TRBV4-3 TGCGCCAGCAGCCCGAGAGGACAGGGGGCGATAACTGGGGCCAACGTCCTGACTTTC CASSPRGQGAITGANVLTF
- TRBJ2-7 - TRBV7-9 TGTGCCAGCAGCTTAAGGACCCTAGGTACAGTAAACTACGAGCAGTACTTC CASSLRTLGTVNYEQYF
- TRBJ2-1 - TRBV20-1 TGCAGCCCATCTCTGGCAAGCTCCTACAATGAGCAGTTCTTC CSPSLASSYNEQFF
- TRBJ2-5 TRBD2 TRBV9 TGTGCCAGCGGTGGGGGAGGGCCTGGAGAGACCCAGTACTTC CASGGGGPGETQYF
few TRBJ2-5 - TRBV5-1 TGCGCCAGCAGCTTGGCCCGCGACAGGTTTGGGGAGACCCAGTACTTC CASSLARDRFGETQYF
- TRBJ1-4 TRBD1 TRBV4-2 TGTGCCAGCAGACCCTTGCCCGGGACAGCCGCAACTAATGAAAAACTGTTTTTT CASRPLPGTAATNEKLFF
- TRBJ1-5 - TRBV2 TGTGCCAGCAGTGGAGGGAATCAGCCCCAGCATTTT CASSGGNQPQHF
- TRBJ2-3 TRBD1 TRBV27 TGTGCCAGCAGGACAGGGGGCGCAGCAGATACGCAGTATTTT CASRTGGAADTQYF
few TRBJ2-7 - TRBV27 TGTGCCAGCAGACAGGACCTCTCCTACGAGCAGTACTTC CASRQDLSYEQYF
few TRBJ2-5 TRBD1 TRBV29-1 TGCAGCGCCGAACGTGGACAGGAGCAAGAGACCCAGTACTTC CSAERGQEQETQYF